A selection of T cell receptor beta chains follows, all from one sample in a study of blood T cells in healthy people across ages. TCRdb independently ran MiXCR on the 5' RACE reads; one entry per CDR3 protein. The sample carries approximately 1,000,000 distinct CDR3 sequences, 35% to 50% recorded once. Sequenced material: blood. Receptors originate from a woman aged 55-75 years in good health. Both conserved end residues are part of each CDR3. Each record gives: clone size, D gene, J gene, V gene, CDR3 protein, CDR3 DNA. A D gene is named only where the DNA matches it firmly. Only part of the rows carry a size: once, few, many, or a class if the clone is expanded.

>NA|NA|TRBJ2-6|TRBV7-8
CASSLRFRGNSGANVLTF
TGTGCCAGCAGCTTAAGGTTTAGGGGGAACTCTGGGGCCAACGTCCTGACTTTC
>NA|NA|TRBJ2-3|TRBV20-1
CSATSDTDTQYF
TGCAGTGCTACAAGCGACACAGATACGCAGTATTTT
>NA|TRBD1|TRBJ2-5|TRBV5-1
CASRTGESATQYF
TGCGCCAGTCGGACAGGGGAGTCGGCGACCCAGTACTTC
>NA|TRBD1|TRBJ2-3|TRBV20-1
CSASSGTGLTDTQYF
TGCAGTGCTTCTTCCGGGACAGGGCTTACAGATACGCAGTATTTT
>NA|TRBD2|TRBJ2-6|TRBV5-1
CASSRSGTSASSGANVLTF
TGCGCCAGCAGCCGTTCCGGGACTAGCGCAAGCTCTGGGGCCAACGTCCTGACTTTC
>many|TRBD2|TRBJ2-3|TRBV10-3
CAISETSGSTDTQYF
TGTGCCATCAGTGAGACTAGCGGGAGCACAGATACGCAGTATTTT
>NA|NA|TRBJ1-2|TRBV20-1
CSARDSQQQEGGYTF
TGCAGTGCTAGAGATAGTCAACAGCAAGAGGGGGGCTACACCTTC
>NA|TRBD2|TRBJ2-4|TRBV10-2
CAGSWTSGDNEQYF
TGCGCCGGCAGTTGGACTAGCGGCGACAATGAGCAGTACTTC
>NA|TRBD2|TRBJ2-5|TRBV7-6
CASSSPNRLAGGKETQYF
TGTGCCAGCAGCTCACCCAATAGACTAGCGGGAGGCAAAGAGACCCAGTACTTC
>NA|TRBD2|TRBJ2-4|TRBV25-1
CASSSTSGRADKNIQYF
TGTGCCAGCAGTTCTACGTCCGGGAGGGCCGACAAAAACATTCAGTACTTC
>few|NA|TRBJ2-7|TRBV6-5
CASSEDNYEQYF
TGTGCCAGCAGTGAGGACAACTACGAGCAGTACTTC
>NA|TRBD2|TRBJ2-7|TRBV7-9
CASSRGSGTSGQYNEQYF
TGTGCCAGCAGCCGGGGATCCGGGACTAGCGGTCAATACAATGAGCAGTACTTC
>many|NA|TRBJ2-1|TRBV29-1
CSAVTASNEQFF
TGCAGCGCTGTCACGGCCAGCAATGAGCAGTTCTTC
>NA|NA|TRBJ2-1|TRBV20-1
CSARVGRGVKETQFF
TGCAGTGCTAGGGTGGGGAGGGGGGTGAAAGAGACCCAGTTCTTC
>NA|TRBD1|TRBJ1-5|TRBV20-1
CSAKTGGFPSNQPQHF
TGCAGTGCTAAGACAGGGGGCTTTCCTAGCAACCAGCCCCAGCATTTT
>NA|TRBD2|TRBJ2-3|TRBV9
CASSVKQAGLAGVKADTQYF
TGTGCCAGCAGCGTAAAGCAAGCGGGACTAGCGGGAGTGAAGGCAGATACGCAGTATTTT
>NA|TRBD2|TRBJ2-1|TRBV7-8
CASSSLRRGTSEYNEQFF
TGTGCCAGCAGCTCCCTGAGGCGGGGGACTAGCGAGTACAATGAGCAGTTCTTC
>NA|TRBD2|TRBJ2-2|TRBV12-3/TRBV12-4
CASSLLAGSGELFF
TGTGCCAGCAGTTTGCTAGCGGGTTCCGGGGAGCTGTTTTTT
>NA|TRBD2|TRBJ2-7|TRBV4-1
CASSQGELAGERSYEQYF
TGCGCCAGCAGCCAAGGGGAACTAGCGGGAGAAAGATCCTACGAGCAGTACTTC
>many|NA|TRBJ2-7|TRBV7-2
CASSLADGSSYEQYF
TGTGCCAGCAGCTTAGCGGACGGTAGCTCCTACGAGCAGTACTTC
>NA|TRBD1|TRBJ1-6|TRBV5-5
CASSPGTANYNSPLHF
TGTGCCAGCAGCCCAGGGACAGCAAATTATAATTCACCCCTCCACTTT
>many|TRBD1|TRBJ1-1|TRBV12-5
CASGLGQGAEAFF
TGTGCTAGTGGTTTGGGGCAGGGGGCTGAAGCTTTCTTT
>NA|TRBD2|TRBJ2-1|TRBV3-1
CASSQERGAGGPPNEQFF
TGTGCCAGCAGCCAAGAGAGGGGGGCGGGAGGGCCCCCGAATGAGCAGTTCTTC
>NA|NA|TRBJ2-5|TRBV5-1
CASSSLKEQYF
TGCGCCAGCAGCTCGCTTAAGGAGCAGTACTTC
>few|TRBD2|TRBJ2-2|TRBV29-1
CSLLGTRRGTGELFF
TGCAGCCTCCTAGGGACTAGGAGGGGCACCGGGGAGCTGTTTTTT
>few|NA|TRBJ2-3|TRBV6-5
CASSYLWERGTDTQYF
TGTGCCAGCAGTTATTTGTGGGAGAGGGGCACAGATACGCAGTATTTT
>NA|NA|TRBJ2-5|TRBV28
CASTFGRAEETQYF
TGTGCCAGCACGTTCGGGCGGGCAGAGGAGACCCAGTACTTC
>many|TRBD2|TRBJ2-3|TRBV20-1
CSARTSGSRLRGDTQYF
TGCAGTGCTAGGACTAGCGGGAGCCGCTTGAGGGGGGATACGCAGTATTTT
>NA|NA|TRBJ2-1|TRBV19
CASRQGEQFF
TGTGCCAGTAGACAGGGTGAGCAGTTCTTC
>NA|NA|TRBJ2-7|TRBV5-1
CASSYPDRLPYEQYF
TGCGCCAGCAGCTACCCGGACAGACTTCCCTACGAGCAGTACTTC
>NA|NA|TRBJ2-1|TRBV20-1
CSAREPGVRYNEQFF
TGCAGTGCTAGAGAGCCGGGAGTTCGGTACAATGAGCAGTTCTTC
>NA|TRBD1|TRBJ1-2|TRBV28
CASSFTETGDGYTF
TGTGCCAGCAGTTTCACCGAGACAGGGGACGGCTACACCTTC
>NA|TRBD2|TRBJ2-7|TRBV12-3/TRBV12-4
CASRNRGDYEQYF
TGTGCCAGCAGGAACCGGGGGGACTACGAGCAGTACTTC
>NA|NA|TRBJ1-2|TRBV12-3/TRBV12-4
CASSLSRRGYTF
TGTGCCAGCAGTTTATCCCGCCGGGGCTACACCTTC
>few|NA|TRBJ2-5|TRBV6-1
CASSRQGGGIQETQYF
TGTGCCAGCAGTAGGCAGGGGGGGGGAATCCAAGAGACCCAGTACTTC
>NA|TRBD2|TRBJ2-7|TRBV7-2
CASSSGRLHNEQYF
TGTGCCAGCAGCTCCGGGAGGCTTCACAATGAGCAGTACTTC
>NA|NA|TRBJ1-1|TRBV27
CASSLGADNEAFF
TGTGCCAGCAGTTTAGGGGCAGACAATGAAGCTTTCTTT
>NA|NA|TRBJ2-1|TRBV12-3/TRBV12-4
CASSLLGGDSYNEQFF
TGTGCCAGCAGTTTACTCGGCGGTGATTCCTACAATGAGCAGTTCTTC
>NA|NA|TRBJ2-1|TRBV7-2
CASSLAVTNSYNEQFF
TGTGCCAGCAGCTTAGCCGTGACTAACTCCTACAATGAGCAGTTCTTC
>NA|NA|TRBJ2-1|TRBV5-8
CASSPRQVSYNEQFF
TGTGCCAGCAGCCCCCGCCAGGTCTCCTACAATGAGCAGTTCTTC
>NA|NA|TRBJ2-1|TRBV2
CASRQEPSSYNEQFF
TGTGCCAGTAGACAGGAGCCTAGCTCCTACAATGAGCAGTTCTTC
>NA|NA|TRBJ2-1|TRBV30
CAWRRLATFTGQFF
TGTGCCTGGAGAAGGCTAGCGACCTTTACGGGGCAGTTCTTC
>NA|NA|TRBJ2-5|TRBV5-6
CASSLAGGGSRQYF
TGTGCCAGCAGCTTGGCTGGGGGTGGTAGTAGGCAGTACTTC
>NA|TRBD2|TRBJ2-7|TRBV28
CASRTSGRAHEQYF
TGTGCCAGCAGAACTAGCGGGAGGGCCCACGAGCAGTACTTC
>NA|NA|TRBJ2-1|TRBV20-1
CSATDYREQFF
TGCAGTGCAACGGACTATCGTGAGCAGTTCTTC
>NA|NA|TRBJ2-7|TRBV2
CASSGPSAPYEQYF
TGTGCCAGCAGTGGTCCATCAGCCCCCTACGAGCAGTACTTC
>NA|TRBD2|TRBJ2-7|TRBV18
CASSPLGGGSTHNEQYF
TGTGCCAGCTCACCCTTAGGTGGCGGGAGTACCCACAATGAGCAGTACTTC
>few|TRBD2|TRBJ2-7|TRBV20-1
CSTPGGSYNEQYF
TGCAGCACCCCGGGGGGTTCCTACAATGAGCAGTACTTC
>NA|NA|TRBJ1-6|TRBV5-6
CASTMTPNNSPLHF
TGTGCCAGCACCATGACGCCAAATAATTCACCCCTCCACTTT
>NA|TRBD1|TRBJ2-7|TRBV6-1
CASSKRQGTVTDEQYF
TGTGCCAGCAGTAAAAGACAGGGGACGGTCACCGACGAGCAGTACTTC
>NA|TRBD2|TRBJ2-1|TRBV20-1
CSAVGGLAVYNEQFF
TGCAGTGCGGTCGGGGGACTAGCGGTTTACAATGAGCAGTTCTTC
>few|TRBD2|TRBJ2-1|TRBV29-1
CSGGGDYNEQFF
TGCAGCGGGGGGGGAGACTACAATGAGCAGTTCTTC
>NA|NA|TRBJ2-7|TRBV20-1
CSASSSPDEQYF
TGCAGTGCTAGTTCGAGTCCAGACGAGCAGTACTTC
>NA|NA|TRBJ1-5|TRBV10-3
CAISDSTGGHF
TGTGCCATCAGTGACTCAACTGGAGGGCATTTT
>NA|TRBD2|TRBJ2-7|TRBV7-2
CASSFTSSGTSGSNHEQYF
TGTGCCAGCAGCTTTACTTCATCCGGGACTAGCGGGAGTAACCACGAGCAGTACTTC
>NA|NA|TRBJ2-3|TRBV2
CASSEVPSTDTQYF
TGTGCCAGCAGTGAGGTCCCTAGCACAGATACGCAGTATTTT
>NA|NA|TRBJ2-7|TRBV7-8
CASSLNGNNEQYF
TGTGCCAGCAGCTTAAACGGGAACAATGAGCAGTACTTC
>NA|TRBD1|TRBJ2-5|TRBV6-2/TRBV6-3
CASSYSAVRQGGETQYF
TGTGCCAGCAGTTACTCGGCAGTACGACAGGGGGGCGAGACCCAGTACTTC
>few|NA|TRBJ2-5|TRBV25-1
CASSEAGKGQETQYF
TGTGCCAGCAGTGAAGCAGGCAAGGGCCAAGAGACCCAGTACTTC
>NA|NA|TRBJ2-7|TRBV23-1
CASSFPKGIYEQYF
TGCGCCAGCAGTTTCCCGAAGGGGATCTACGAGCAGTACTTC